A single sample gave rise to the 8 T cell receptor beta chains below, sequenced in a study of cytomegalovirus exposure and HLA in healthy donors. Repertoires were generated with immunoSEQ multiplex PCR, while TCRdb's copy carries only in-frame clones and drops some. The table includes about 160,000 clones, roughly nine tenths detected once. What was sequenced was PBMCs. These receptors came from a woman between 25 and 40 years old in good health and CMV-seronegative.

V gene TRBV29-1 combines with J gene TRBJ1-1, with no clear D. V dropped 2 bases and J dropped 8 bases, with 6 bases sitting between them. Germline values: CDR1 SQVTM, CDR2 ANQGSEA. The CDR3 consists of 10 residues. The chain's CDR3 is CSVENQEAFF. DNA for the CDR3: TGCAGCGTTGAAAACCAAGAAGCTTTCTTT.

This clone occurred a few times. The chain has TRBV5-6 and TRBJ1-2, with TRBD1 as a possible D gene (5 bases). From germline, CDR1 is SGHDT and CDR2 YYEEEE. There are 13 residues in the CDR3. Trimming shortened V by 3 bases and J by 2 bases, and 8 bases separated the two germline ends. The DNA for the CDR3 is TGTGCCAGCAGCTCCCGGGACAACTATGGCTACACCTTC. As protein: CASSSRDNYGYTF.

The chain combines TRBV13 with TRBJ1-4; TRBD1 might be the D (5 bases). In germline, CDR1 is PRHDT, CDR2 FYEKMQ (reference sequence). V was clipped by 8 bases and J by 4 bases, with 11 bases between them. The CDR3 consists of 13 residues. The CDR3 is CASQDSLNEKLFF. In nucleotides, the CDR3 is TGTGCCAGCCAAGACAGCCTTAATGAAAAACTGTTTTTT.

The chain carries TRBV6-1 and TRBJ1-4, with D perhaps TRBD1 (5 bases). The germline V and J ends were trimmed by 9 bases and 7 bases, with 21 bases remaining between them. Per germline, CDR1 MNHNS and CDR2 SASEGT. This CDR3 has 15 residues. The CDR3 protein is CASQGSQRFREKLFF. The CDR3 DNA reads TGTGCCAGTCAGGGTTCACAAAGGTTTCGTGAAAAACTGTTTTTT.

The rearrangement joins TRBV5-6 to TRBJ1-4; tentatively, D is TRBD1 (6 bases). The CDR3 contains 15 residues. Trimming removed 1 base at V and 7 bases at J, with 14 bases between. CDR1 and CDR2 (germline): SGHDT, YYEEEE. The CDR3 spells CASSLRGPRSEKLFF. The CDR3 DNA follows: TGTGCCAGCAGCTTGCGGGGGCCGAGAAGTGAAAAACTGTTTTTT. The variable domain in full, with the rest retrieved from reference TRBV5-6 and TRBJ1-4, is DAGVTQSPTHLIKTRGQQVTLRCSPKSGHDTVSWYQQALGQGPQFIFQYYEEEERQRGNFPDRFSGHQFPNYSSELNVNALLLGDSALYLCASSLRGPRSEKLFFGSGTQLSVL.

The chain couples TRBV9 to TRBJ2-1; 7 bases agree with TRBD1. The trim removed 2 bases at V and 1 base at J, leaving 3 bases unmatched. The CDR3 runs 15 residues. In germline, CDR1 is SGDLS, CDR2 YYNGEE. CDR3 residues: CASSVDRASYNEQFF. CDR3 DNA sequence: TGTGCCAGCAGCGTCGACAGGGCATCCTACAATGAGCAGTTCTTC.

The genes are TRBV5-6 and TRBJ2-7; D is perhaps TRBD2 (6 bases). CDR3 length: 15 amino acids. Germline CDR1 and CDR2: SGHDT and YYEEEE. The V end lost 2 bases, the J end lost 2 bases, and 14 bases lay between the germline ends. The CDR3 DNA follows: TGTGCCAGCAGCTTAGGAGGGGCGAAGCCCTACGAGCAGTACTTC. This sequence encodes CASSLGGAKPYEQYF.

A single count supports this clone. Here the CDR3 DNA reads TGTGCCAGCAGCTCCGGACAGGGTGGTTCTGGGGCCAACGTCCTGACTTTC. Translating gives CASSSGQGGSGANVLTF. The J gene is TRBJ2-6, the V gene TRBV7-2, with 8 bases fitting TRBD1. The CDR3 covers 17 residues. V lost 4 bases to trimming and J lost 1 base; unmatched junction nucleotides: 6. Germline CDR1 reads SGHTA; CDR2 reads FQGNSA.